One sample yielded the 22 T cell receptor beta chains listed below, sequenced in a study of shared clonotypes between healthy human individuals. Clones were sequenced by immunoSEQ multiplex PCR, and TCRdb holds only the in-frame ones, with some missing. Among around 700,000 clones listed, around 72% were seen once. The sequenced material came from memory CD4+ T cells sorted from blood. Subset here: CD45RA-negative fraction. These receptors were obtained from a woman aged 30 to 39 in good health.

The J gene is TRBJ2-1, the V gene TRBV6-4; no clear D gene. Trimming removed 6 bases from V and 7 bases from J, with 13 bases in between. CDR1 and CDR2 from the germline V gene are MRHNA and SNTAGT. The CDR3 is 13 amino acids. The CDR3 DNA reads TGTGCCAGCAGCTTACAGCATGGGAATGAGCAGTTCTTC. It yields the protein CASSLQHGNEQFF.

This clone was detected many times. The CDR3 DNA sequence: TGTGCCAGCAGCCCAGACGGGGGACCCTACAATGAGCAGTTCTTC. Protein product: CASSPDGGPYNEQFF. The chain employs TRBV9 and TRBJ2-1, with TRBD2 as a possible D gene (6 bases). V dropped 4 bases and J dropped 2 bases, with 13 bases sitting between them. The CDR3 has 15 amino acids. Per germline, CDR1 SGDLS and CDR2 YYNGEE.

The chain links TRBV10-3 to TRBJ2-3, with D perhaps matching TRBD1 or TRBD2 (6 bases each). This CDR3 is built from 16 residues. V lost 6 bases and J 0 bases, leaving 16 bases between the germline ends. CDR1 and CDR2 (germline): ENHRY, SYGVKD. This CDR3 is CAISSRGLTSTDTQYF. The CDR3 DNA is TGTGCCATCAGCTCCAGGGGACTGACTAGCACAGATACGCAGTATTTT.

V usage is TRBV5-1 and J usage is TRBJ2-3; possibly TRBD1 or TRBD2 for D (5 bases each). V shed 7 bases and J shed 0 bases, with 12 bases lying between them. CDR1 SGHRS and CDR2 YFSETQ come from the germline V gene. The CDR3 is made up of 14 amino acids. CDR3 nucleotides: TGCGCCAGCCTACGGGGCACTAGCACAGATACGCAGTATTTT. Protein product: CASLRGTSTDTQYF.

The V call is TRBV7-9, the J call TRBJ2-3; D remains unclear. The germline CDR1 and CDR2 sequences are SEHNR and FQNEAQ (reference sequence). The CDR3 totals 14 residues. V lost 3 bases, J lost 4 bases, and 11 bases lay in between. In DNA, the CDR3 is TGTGCCAGCAGCTTTAGCACGGCCCCAGATACGCAGTATTTT. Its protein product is CASSFSTAPDTQYF. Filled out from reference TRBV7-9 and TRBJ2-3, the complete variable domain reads DTGVSQNPRHKITKRGQNVTFRCDPISEHNRLYWYRQTLGQGPEFLTYFQNEAQLEKSRLLSDRFSAERPKGSFSTLEIQRTEQGDSAMYLCASSFSTAPDTQYFGPGTRLTVL.

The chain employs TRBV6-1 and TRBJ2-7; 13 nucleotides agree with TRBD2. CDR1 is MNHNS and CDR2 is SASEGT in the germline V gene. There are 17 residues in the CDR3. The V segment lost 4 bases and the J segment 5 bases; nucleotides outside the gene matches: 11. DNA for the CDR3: TGTGCCAGCAGTGGAGGGACTAGCGGGAAGGGTTGGAACGAGCAGTACTTC. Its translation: CASSGGTSGKGWNEQYF.

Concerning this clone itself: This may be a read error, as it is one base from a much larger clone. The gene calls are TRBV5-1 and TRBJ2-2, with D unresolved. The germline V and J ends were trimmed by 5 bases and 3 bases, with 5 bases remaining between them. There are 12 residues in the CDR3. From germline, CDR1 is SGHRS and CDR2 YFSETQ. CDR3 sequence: CASRGYTGELFF. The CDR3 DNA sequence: TGCGCCAGCAGGGGGTACACCGGGGAGCTGTTTTTT.

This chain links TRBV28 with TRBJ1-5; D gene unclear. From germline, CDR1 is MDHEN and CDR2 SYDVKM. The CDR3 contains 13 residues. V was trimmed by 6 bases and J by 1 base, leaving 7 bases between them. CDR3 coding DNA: TGTGCCAGCAGGACATACAGCAATCAGCCCCAGCATTTT. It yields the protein CASRTYSNQPQHF.

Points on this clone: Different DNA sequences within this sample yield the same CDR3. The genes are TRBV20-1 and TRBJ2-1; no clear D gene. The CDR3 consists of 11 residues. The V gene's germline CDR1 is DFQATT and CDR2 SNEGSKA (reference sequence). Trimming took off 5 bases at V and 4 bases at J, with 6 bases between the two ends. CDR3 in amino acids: CSAGDYNEQFF. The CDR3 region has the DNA TGCAGTGCTGGGGATTACAATGAGCAGTTCTTC.

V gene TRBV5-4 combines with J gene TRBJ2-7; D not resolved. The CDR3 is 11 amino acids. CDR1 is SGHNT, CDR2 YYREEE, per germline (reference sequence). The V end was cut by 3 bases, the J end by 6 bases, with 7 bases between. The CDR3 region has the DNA TGTGCCAGCAGCTCCAGAGGCGAGCAGTACTTC. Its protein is CASSSRGEQYF.

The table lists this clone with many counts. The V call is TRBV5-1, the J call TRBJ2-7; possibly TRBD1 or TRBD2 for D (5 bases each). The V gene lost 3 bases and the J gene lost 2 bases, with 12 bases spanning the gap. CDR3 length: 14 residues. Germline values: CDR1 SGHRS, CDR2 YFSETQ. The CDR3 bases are TGCGCCAGCAGCTCCGTGGGGGTTACCTACGAGCAGTACTTC. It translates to CASSSVGVTYEQYF.

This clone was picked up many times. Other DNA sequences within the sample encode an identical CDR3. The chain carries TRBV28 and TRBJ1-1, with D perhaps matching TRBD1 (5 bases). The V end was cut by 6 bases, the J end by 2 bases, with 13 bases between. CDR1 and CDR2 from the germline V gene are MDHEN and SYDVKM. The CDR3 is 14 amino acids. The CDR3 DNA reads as TGTGCCAGCAGGGCGGGACCGACAAACACTGAAGCTTTCTTT. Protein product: CASRAGPTNTEAFF. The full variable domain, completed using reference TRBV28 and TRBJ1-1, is DVKVTQSSRYLVKRTGEKVFLECVQDMDHENMFWYRQDPGLGLRLIYFSYDVKMKEKGDIPEGYSVSREKKERFSLILESASTNQTSMYLCASRAGPTNTEAFFGQGTRLTVV.

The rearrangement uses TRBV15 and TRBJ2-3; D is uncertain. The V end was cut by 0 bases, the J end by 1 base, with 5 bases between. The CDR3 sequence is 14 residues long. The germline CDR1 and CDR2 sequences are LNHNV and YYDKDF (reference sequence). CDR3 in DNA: TGTGCCACCAGCAGAGATATTGGCACAGATACGCAGTATTTT. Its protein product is CATSRDIGTDTQYF.

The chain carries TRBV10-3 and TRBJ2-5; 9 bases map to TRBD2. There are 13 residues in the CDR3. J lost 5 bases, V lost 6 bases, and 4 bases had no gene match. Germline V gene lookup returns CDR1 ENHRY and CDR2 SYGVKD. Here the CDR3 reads CAIRGTSRETQYF. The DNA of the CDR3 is TGTGCCATCAGGGGGACTAGCCGGGAGACCCAGTACTTC.

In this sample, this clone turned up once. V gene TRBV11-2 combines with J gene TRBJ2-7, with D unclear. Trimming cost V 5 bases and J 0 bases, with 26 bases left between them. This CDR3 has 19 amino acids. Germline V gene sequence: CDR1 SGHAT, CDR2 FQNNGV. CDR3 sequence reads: CASSPRPSPFSPLSYEQYF. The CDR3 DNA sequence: TGTGCCAGCAGCCCCCGTCCCAGTCCTTTTAGCCCCCTCTCCTACGAGCAGTACTTC. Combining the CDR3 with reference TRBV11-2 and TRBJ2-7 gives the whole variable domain EAGVAQSPRYKIIEKRQSVAFWCNPISGHATLYWYQQILGQGPKLLIQFQNNGVVDDSQLPKDRFSAERLKGVDSTLKIQPAKLEDSAVYLCASSPRPSPFSPLSYEQYFGPGTRLTVT.

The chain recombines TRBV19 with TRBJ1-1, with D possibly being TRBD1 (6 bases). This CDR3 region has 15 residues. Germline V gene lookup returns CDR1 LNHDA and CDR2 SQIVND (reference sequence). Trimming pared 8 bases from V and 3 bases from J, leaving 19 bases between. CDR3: CASRYRVGGYTEAFF. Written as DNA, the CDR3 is TGTGCCAGTCGATACAGGGTTGGTGGGTACACTGAAGCTTTCTTT.

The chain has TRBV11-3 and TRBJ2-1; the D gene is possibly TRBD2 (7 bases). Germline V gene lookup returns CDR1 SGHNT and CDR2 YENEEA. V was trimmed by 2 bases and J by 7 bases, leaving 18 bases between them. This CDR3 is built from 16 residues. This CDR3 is CASSLRGFGGLNEQFF. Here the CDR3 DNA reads TGTGCCAGCAGCTTAAGGGGTTTCGGGGGGCTGAATGAGCAGTTCTTC.

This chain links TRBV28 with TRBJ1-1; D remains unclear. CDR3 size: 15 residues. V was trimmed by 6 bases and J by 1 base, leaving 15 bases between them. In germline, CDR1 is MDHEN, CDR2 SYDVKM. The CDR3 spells CASRKRTLGNTEAFF. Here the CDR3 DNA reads TGTGCCAGCAGGAAAAGGACCCTCGGGAACACTGAAGCTTTCTTT.

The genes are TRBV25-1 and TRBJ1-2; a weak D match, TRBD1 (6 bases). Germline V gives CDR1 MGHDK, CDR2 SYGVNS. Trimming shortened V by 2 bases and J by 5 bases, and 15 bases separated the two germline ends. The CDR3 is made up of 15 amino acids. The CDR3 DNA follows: TGTGCCAGCAGTGAAAACCAGGGGACTCGGTATGGCTACACCTTC. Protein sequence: CASSENQGTRYGYTF.

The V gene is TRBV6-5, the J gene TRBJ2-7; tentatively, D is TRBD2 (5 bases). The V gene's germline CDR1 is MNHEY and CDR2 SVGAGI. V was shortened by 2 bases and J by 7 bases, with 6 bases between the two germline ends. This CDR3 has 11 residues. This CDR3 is CASSYTGEQYF. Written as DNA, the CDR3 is TGTGCCAGCAGTTACACGGGGGAGCAGTACTTC.

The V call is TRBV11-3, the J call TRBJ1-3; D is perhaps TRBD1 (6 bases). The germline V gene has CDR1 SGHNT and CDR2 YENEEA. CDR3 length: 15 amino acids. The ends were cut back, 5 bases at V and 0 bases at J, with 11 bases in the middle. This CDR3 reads CASSPDSHSGNTIYF. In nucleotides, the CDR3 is TGTGCCAGCAGCCCGGACAGCCACTCTGGAAACACCATATATTTT.

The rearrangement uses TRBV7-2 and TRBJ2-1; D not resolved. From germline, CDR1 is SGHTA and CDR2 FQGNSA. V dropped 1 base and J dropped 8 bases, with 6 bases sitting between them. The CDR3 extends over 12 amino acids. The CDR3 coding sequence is TGTGCCAGCAGCTTAGATGAGTATGAGCAGTTCTTC. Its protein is CASSLDEYEQFF.